One T cell receptor beta chain is described in this entry. It lacks a known antigen. There are no base qualities to consult, and no much larger clone falls within one base. This entry is derived from a study of CD8 T cells in ankylosing spondylitis (dated by TCRdb to between 2016 and 2019). Study-level background: To find TCR variants linked to disease, the study profiled T cell receptor beta repertoires in ankylosing spondylitis patients and healthy donors. The whole study cohort included over a hundred healthy donors and over 20 ankylosing spondylitis patients. Peripheral blood samples were taken, and synovial fluid was additionally collected from ankylosing spondylitis patients.

Beyond this particular receptor, the publication reports: The disease-linked clones had a CD8+ phenotype and were found at relatively low frequencies in peripheral blood. A TCR beta motif of several highly homologous amino acid variants appeared characteristic of blood from ankylosing spondylitis patients. The disease-linked clones were reported to be significantly enriched in matched synovial fluid samples from ankylosing spondylitis patients. Some TCR beta motif variants had previously been reported in synovial fluid and blood of reactive arthritis patients, which suggested common disease-initiation mechanisms.

The sequencer listed for this sample is Illumina HiSeq 2500. Quantitative 5'-RACE with molecular barcodes was the method used to prepare the TCR beta libraries. In the paper's pipeline: A new computational method based on a probabilistic model of VDJ rearrangement was used to identify disease-linked TCR variants. The public sequencing data were trimmed at Q25 with fastp and processed into clonotypes with MiXCR by TCRdb, which kept only in-frame beta chains. Rows are combined by CDR3 protein, so each entry shows the most common genes and DNA. These V and J calls derive from TCRdb rather than the authors' analysis. The sample profile shows about 210,000 distinct CDR3 sequences; 5.5% to 7.5% of them were found once. The ten largest clones capture 14% of the sample. The CDR3 runs 15 amino acids, cysteine and phenylalanine included. Only the CDR3 DNA stays, 45 bases, in frame from base 1. From the germline V gene, CDR1 is LGHNA and CDR2 is YSLEER. V sheds 0 bases and J sheds 1 base, leaving 8 bases between their ends.

The receptor was isolated from a male donor with ankylosing spondylitis. Source material: blood, either unsorted or a sorted T cell fraction (not recorded which). The chain employs TRBV4-3 and TRBJ2-3; the D segment could be TRBD1, given 7 matching bases. The nucleotides read TGCGCCAGCAGCCAAGACAGGGGGGGCACAGATACGCAGTATTTT. It is translated as CASSQDRGGTDTQYF.